Below, 15 T cell receptor beta chains from the same sample are listed, as sequenced in a study of neurological immune-mediated disorders. One entry per CDR3 protein results from TCRdb running MiXCR on the 5' RACE reads. The sample consists of some 66,000 distinct CDR3 sequences, 4.5% of them appearing once. What was sequenced was PBMCs. The source is a man aged 25 to 40 with multiple sclerosis.

This clonotype was counted many times. The J gene is TRBJ1-2, the V gene TRBV14; D gene ambiguous. Trimming stripped 8 bases from V and 0 bases from J, with 10 bases between. CDR1 and CDR2 from the germline V gene are SGHDN and FVKESK. This CDR3 has 13 amino acids. CDR3 region: CASPGYPNYGYTF. The CDR3 DNA follows: TGTGCCAGCCCCGGGTACCCTAACTATGGCTACACCTTC.

This clonotype has at least ten counts. The genes are TRBV10-2 and TRBJ2-7, with 10 bases fitting TRBD1. The CDR3 extends over 17 amino acids. With V trimmed by 6 bases and J by 3 bases, 14 bases remained unmatched. Germline V CDR1 and CDR2: WSHSY, SAAADI. The CDR3 reads CASSPQHTGTGDYEQYF. The CDR3 coding sequence is TGCGCCAGCAGCCCCCAACACACCGGGACAGGGGACTACGAGCAGTACTTC.

Within the sample, this clonotype is medium-sized (0.01 to 0.1%). The CDR3 here is CASSSTSGGSGYGYTF. Here the CDR3 DNA reads TGTGCCAGCAGCTCGACCTCTGGAGGGTCCGGCTATGGCTACACCTTC. The chain recombines TRBV7-9 with TRBJ1-2; no clear D gene. This CDR3 contains 16 residues. The V and J ends lost 4 bases and 4 bases respectively, with 19 bases between them. Germline CDR1 reads SEHNR; CDR2 reads FQNEAQ (reference sequence).

Many counts were recorded for this clonotype. The chain couples TRBV4-1 to TRBJ2-5; D may be TRBD2 (5 bases). V shed 7 bases and J shed 4 bases, with 16 bases lying between them. The CDR3 spans 14 residues. The germline V gene encodes CDR1 MGHRA and CDR2 YSYEKL. CDR3 DNA: TGCGCCAGCAAGGCCGCGGGCGGTGGAGAGACCCAGTACTTC. It yields the protein CASKAAGGGETQYF.

This sequence joins TRBV15 and TRBJ1-5; 10 bases are shared with TRBD1. The ends lost 0 bases at V and 1 base at J; junction bases unmatched: 12. CDR1 LNHNV and CDR2 YYDKDF come from the germline V gene (reference sequence). CDR3 length: 20 residues. DNA of the CDR3: TGTGCCACCAGCAGAGATTGGGACAGGGGCCATCTAGCGAGCAATCAGCCCCAGCATTTT. Translating it yields CATSRDWDRGHLASNQPQHF.

Ten or more counts support this clonotype. J is TRBJ1-4 and V is TRBV20-1; 7 bases line up with TRBD1. Trimming removed 0 bases from V and 2 bases from J; junction bases left unmatched: 9. The CDR3 contains 17 residues. Germline V gene sequence: CDR1 DFQATT, CDR2 SNEGSKA (reference sequence). The CDR3 DNA reads TGCAGTGCTAGAGATCGGACAGGAAGGGCGACTAATGAAAAACTGTTTTTT. Encoded protein: CSARDRTGRATNEKLFF.

This clonotype has at least ten counts. The rearrangement links TRBV5-6 to TRBJ1-3; 9 bases are a match to TRBD1. The germline gives CDR1 SGHDT, CDR2 YYEEEE. V shed 3 bases and J 3 bases; nucleotides not matched to a gene: 4. There are 15 residues in the CDR3. This chain's CDR3 is CASSSQGAGGNTIYF. DNA for the CDR3: TGTGCCAGCAGCTCACAGGGGGCAGGTGGAAACACCATATATTTT.

This clonotype was counted at least ten times. This sequence joins TRBV20-1 and TRBJ2-7, with TRBD1 matching over 7 bases. The CDR3 spans 13 residues. V lost 6 bases to trimming and J lost 6 bases; unmatched junction nucleotides: 11. Per germline, CDR1 DFQATT and CDR2 SNEGSKA (reference sequence). The CDR3 DNA sequence: TGCAGTGCGCCCGGGACAGCCTTCGCCGAGCAGTACTTC. As protein: CSAPGTAFAEQYF.

This clonotype was observed many times. The chain joins TRBV20-1 to TRBJ2-1; a weak D match, TRBD2 (6 bases). V was pared by 1 base and J by 6 bases, with 13 bases between. The CDR3 spans 14 residues. Germline V gene data show CDR1 as DFQATT and CDR2 as SNEGSKA (reference sequence). The CDR3 sequence is CSARVSGAANEQFF. In nucleotides, the CDR3 is TGCAGTGCTAGAGTTAGCGGTGCGGCCAATGAGCAGTTCTTC.

The table lists this clonotype with many counts. V usage is TRBV20-1 and J usage is TRBJ1-3, with D unclear. CDR1 DFQATT and CDR2 SNEGSKA come from the germline V gene (reference sequence). This CDR3 is 13 amino acids long. V dropped 3 bases and J dropped 0 bases, with 6 bases sitting between them. CDR3 amino acids: CSARFISGNTIYF. DNA of the CDR3: TGCAGTGCTAGGTTTATCTCTGGAAACACCATATATTTT.

The V gene is TRBV5-1, the J gene TRBJ2-1, with unresolved D. Trimming stripped 2 bases from V and 6 bases from J, with 15 bases between. From germline, CDR1 is SGHRS and CDR2 YFSETQ. This CDR3 has 15 residues. CDR3: CASSFLLDALNEQFF. DNA for the CDR3: TGCGCCAGCAGCTTTTTACTTGACGCCCTCAATGAGCAGTTCTTC.

This clonotype was observed a few times. This chain connects TRBV2 to TRBJ1-2; tentatively, D is TRBD1 (6 bases). V dropped 3 bases and J dropped 4 bases, with 12 bases sitting between them. Germline V gene sequence: CDR1 SNHLY, CDR2 FYNNEI. This CDR3 has 14 residues. The CDR3 loop reads CASSEQGFGYGYTF. The CDR3 DNA reads TGTGCCAGCAGTGAGCAGGGGTTCGGCTATGGCTACACCTTC. The variable domain in full, completed from reference TRBV2 and TRBJ1-2, reads EPEVTQTPSHQVTQMGQEVILRCVPISNHLYFYWYRQILGQKVEFLVSFYNNEISEKSEIFDDQFSVERPDGSNFTLKIRSTKLEDSAMYFCASSEQGFGYGYTFGSGTRLTVV.

In this sample, this clonotype turned up many times. V gene TRBV12-3 or TRBV12-4 combines with J gene TRBJ1-1; 7 bases line up with TRBD1. The CDR3 loop spans 12 amino acids. V dropped 6 bases and J dropped 7; count of bases not matched to a gene: 5. CDR3 loop: CASRGGTVEAFF. CDR3 coding DNA: TGTGCCAGCAGGGGGGGGACAGTTGAAGCTTTCTTT.

This clonotype was seen a handful of times. This chain joins TRBV11-2 and TRBJ1-1; D remains ambiguous. Trimming removed 3 bases from V and 10 bases from J, with 15 bases in between. The germline V gene encodes CDR1 SGHAT and CDR2 FQNNGV. The CDR3 has 13 residues. The DNA for the CDR3 is TGTGCCAGCAGCTTCAACCGCGACCCGCGAGCTTTCTTT. As protein: CASSFNRDPRAFF.

This clonotype appeared many times. The chain couples TRBV20-1 to TRBJ1-2; a possible D gene is TRBD1 (5 bases). The V end was cut by 1 base, the J end by 0 bases, with 9 bases between. The CDR3 sequence is 14 residues long. The germline CDR1 and CDR2 sequences are DFQATT and SNEGSKA (reference sequence). The DNA of the CDR3 is TGCAGTGCTAGAGGGGGCGGCCCTAACTATGGCTACACCTTC. The encoded protein is CSARGGGPNYGYTF.